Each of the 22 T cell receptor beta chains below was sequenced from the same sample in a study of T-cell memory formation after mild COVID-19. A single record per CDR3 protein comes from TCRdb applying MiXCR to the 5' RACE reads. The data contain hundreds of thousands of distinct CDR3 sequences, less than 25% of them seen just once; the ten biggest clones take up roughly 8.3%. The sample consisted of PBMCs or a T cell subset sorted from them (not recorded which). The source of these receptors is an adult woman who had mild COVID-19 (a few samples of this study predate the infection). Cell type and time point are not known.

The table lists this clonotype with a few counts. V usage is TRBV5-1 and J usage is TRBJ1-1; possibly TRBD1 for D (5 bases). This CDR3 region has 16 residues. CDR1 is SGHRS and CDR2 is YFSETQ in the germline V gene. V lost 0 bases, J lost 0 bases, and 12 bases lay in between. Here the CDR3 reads CASSLAAGTMNTEAFF. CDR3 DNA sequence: TGCGCCAGCAGCTTGGCGGCAGGGACGATGAACACTGAAGCTTTCTTT. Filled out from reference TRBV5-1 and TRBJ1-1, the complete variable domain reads KAGVTQTPRYLIKTRGQQVTLSCSPISGHRSVSWYQQTPGQGLQFLFEYFSETQRNKGNFPGRFSGRQFSNSRSEMNVSTLELGDSALYLCASSLAAGTMNTEAFFGQGTRLTVV.

Written as DNA, the CDR3 is TGCAGCGTTGAAGATCAGGGACAGGGGGTTAACACCGGGGAGCTGTTTTTT. It translates to CSVEDQGQGVNTGELFF. V usage is TRBV29-1 and J usage is TRBJ2-2, with 11 bases that match TRBD1. The length of the CDR3 is 17 residues. V dropped 0 bases and J dropped 2; count of bases not matched to a gene: 5. The V gene's germline CDR1 is SQVTM and CDR2 ANQGSEA.

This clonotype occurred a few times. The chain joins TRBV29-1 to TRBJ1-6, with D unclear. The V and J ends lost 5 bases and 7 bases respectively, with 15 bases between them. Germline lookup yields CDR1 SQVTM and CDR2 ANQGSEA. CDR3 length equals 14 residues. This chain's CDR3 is CSVRGRAPNSPLHF. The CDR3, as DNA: TGCAGCGTTAGAGGTAGGGCTCCCAATTCACCCCTCCACTTT.

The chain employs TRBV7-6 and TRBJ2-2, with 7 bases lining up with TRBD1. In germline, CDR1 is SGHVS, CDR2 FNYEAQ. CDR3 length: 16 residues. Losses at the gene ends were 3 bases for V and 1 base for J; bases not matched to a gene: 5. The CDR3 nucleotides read TGTGCCAGCAGCTTCCGGACAGGAATGAACACCGGGGAGCTGTTTTTT. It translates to CASSFRTGMNTGELFF.

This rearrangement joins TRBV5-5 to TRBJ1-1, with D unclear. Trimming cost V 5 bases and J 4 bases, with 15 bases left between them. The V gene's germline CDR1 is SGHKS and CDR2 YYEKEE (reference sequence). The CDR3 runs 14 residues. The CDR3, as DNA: TGTGCCAGCAGTTTATGGGAATTCGGCACTGAAGCTTTCTTT. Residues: CASSLWEFGTEAFF.

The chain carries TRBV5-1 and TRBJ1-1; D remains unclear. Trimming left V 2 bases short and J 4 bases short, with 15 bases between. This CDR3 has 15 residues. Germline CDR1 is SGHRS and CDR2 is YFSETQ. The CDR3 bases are TGCGCCAGCAGCTTCGTGGACCCTGCGGGCACTGAAGCTTTCTTT. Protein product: CASSFVDPAGTEAFF. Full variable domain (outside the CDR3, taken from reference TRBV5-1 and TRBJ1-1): KAGVTQTPRYLIKTRGQQVTLSCSPISGHRSVSWYQQTPGQGLQFLFEYFSETQRNKGNFPGRFSGRQFSNSRSEMNVSTLELGDSALYLCASSFVDPAGTEAFFGQGTRLTVV.

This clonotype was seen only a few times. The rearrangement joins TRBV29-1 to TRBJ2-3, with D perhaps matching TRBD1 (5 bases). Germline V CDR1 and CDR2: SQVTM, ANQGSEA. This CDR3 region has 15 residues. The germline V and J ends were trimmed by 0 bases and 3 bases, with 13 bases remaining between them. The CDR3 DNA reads TGCAGCGTTGAAGATAGAAGGGGCGCTACAGATACGCAGTATTTT. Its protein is CSVEDRRGATDTQYF.

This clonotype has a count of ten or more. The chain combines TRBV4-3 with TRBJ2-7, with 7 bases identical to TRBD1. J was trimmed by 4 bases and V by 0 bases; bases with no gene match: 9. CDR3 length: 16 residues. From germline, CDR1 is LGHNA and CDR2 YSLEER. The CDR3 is CASSQDLLSGGYEQYF. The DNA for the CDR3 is TGCGCCAGCAGCCAAGATTTACTCTCAGGGGGTTACGAGCAGTACTTC.

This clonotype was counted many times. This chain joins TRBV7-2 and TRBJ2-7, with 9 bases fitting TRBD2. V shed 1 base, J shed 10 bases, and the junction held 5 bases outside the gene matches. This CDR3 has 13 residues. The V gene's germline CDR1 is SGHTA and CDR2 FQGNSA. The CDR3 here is CASSLVGGRVQYF. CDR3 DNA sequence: TGTGCCAGCAGCTTAGTTGGCGGGAGGGTACAGTACTTC. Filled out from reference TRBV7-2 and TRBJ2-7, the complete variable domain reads GAGVSQSPSNKVTEKGKDVELRCDPISGHTALYWYRQSLGQGLEFLIYFQGNSAPDKSGLPSDRFSAERTGGSVSTLTIQRTQQEDSAVYLCASSLVGGRVQYFGPGTRLTVT.

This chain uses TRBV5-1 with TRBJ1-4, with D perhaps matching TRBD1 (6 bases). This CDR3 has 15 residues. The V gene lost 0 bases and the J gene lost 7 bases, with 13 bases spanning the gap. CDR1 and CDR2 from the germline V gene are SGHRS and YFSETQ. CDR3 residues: CASSLAGAHVEKLFF. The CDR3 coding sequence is TGCGCCAGCAGCTTGGCAGGGGCCCACGTTGAAAAACTGTTTTTT.

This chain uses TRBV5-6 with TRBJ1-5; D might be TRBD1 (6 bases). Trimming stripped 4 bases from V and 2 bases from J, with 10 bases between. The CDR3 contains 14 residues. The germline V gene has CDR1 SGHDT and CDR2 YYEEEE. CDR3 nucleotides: TGTGCCAGCAGCCCAACAGGGCGCAATCAGCCCCAGCATTTT. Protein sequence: CASSPTGRNQPQHF.

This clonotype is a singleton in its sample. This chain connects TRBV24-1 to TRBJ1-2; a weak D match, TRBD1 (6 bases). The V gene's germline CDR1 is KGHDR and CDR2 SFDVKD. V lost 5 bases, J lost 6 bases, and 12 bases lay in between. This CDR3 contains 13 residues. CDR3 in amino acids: CATSVNRVDGYTF. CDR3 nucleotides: TGTGCCACCAGTGTTAACAGGGTCGATGGCTACACCTTC.

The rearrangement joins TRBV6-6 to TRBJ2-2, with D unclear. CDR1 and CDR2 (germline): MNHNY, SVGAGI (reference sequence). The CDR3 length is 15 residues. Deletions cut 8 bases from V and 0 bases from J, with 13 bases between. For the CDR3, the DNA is TGTGCCAGCGGAGAGACACGCGCGAACACCGGGGAGCTGTTTTTT. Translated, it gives CASGETRANTGELFF.

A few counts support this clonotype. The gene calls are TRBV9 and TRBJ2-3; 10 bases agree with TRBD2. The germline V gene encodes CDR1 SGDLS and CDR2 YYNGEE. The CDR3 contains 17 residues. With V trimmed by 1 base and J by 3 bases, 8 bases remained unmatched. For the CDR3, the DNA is TGTGCCAGCAGCGTATCCCCTAGCGGGAGAGTGACAGATACGCAGTATTTT. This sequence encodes CASSVSPSGRVTDTQYF.

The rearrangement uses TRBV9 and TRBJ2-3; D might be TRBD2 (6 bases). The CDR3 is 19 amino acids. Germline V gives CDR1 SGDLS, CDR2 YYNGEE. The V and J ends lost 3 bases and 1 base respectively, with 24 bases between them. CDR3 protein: CASSALGGTQIGGTDTQYF. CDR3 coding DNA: TGTGCCAGCAGCGCCCTTGGAGGGACTCAGATAGGGGGCACAGATACGCAGTATTTT.

CDR3 sequence reads: CASSPGSEIYEQYF. For the CDR3, the DNA is TGTGCCAGCTCGCCCGGGTCAGAGATCTACGAGCAGTACTTC. V and J are TRBV18 and TRBJ2-7; D ambiguous. This CDR3 is 14 amino acids long. Germline loops: CDR1 KGHSH, CDR2 LQKENI. V shed 6 bases and J shed 3 bases, with 15 bases lying between them.

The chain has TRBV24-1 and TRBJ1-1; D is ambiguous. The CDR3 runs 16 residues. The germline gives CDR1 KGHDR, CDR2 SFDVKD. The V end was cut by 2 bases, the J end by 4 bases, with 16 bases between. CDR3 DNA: TGTGCCACCAGTGATTCTCGGATGATTTCGAGCACTGAAGCTTTCTTT. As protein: CATSDSRMISSTEAFF.

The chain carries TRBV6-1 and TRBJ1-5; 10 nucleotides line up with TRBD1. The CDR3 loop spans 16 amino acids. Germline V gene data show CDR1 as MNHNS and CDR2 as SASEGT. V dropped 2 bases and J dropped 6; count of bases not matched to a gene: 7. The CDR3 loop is CASSERRQGAGQPQHF. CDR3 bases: TGTGCCAGCAGTGAAAGGAGACAGGGGGCTGGTCAGCCCCAGCATTTT.

CDR3 sequence: CASSPSLAGVYNEQFF. CDR3 bases: TGTGCCAGCAGCCCTTCACTAGCGGGGGTCTACAATGAGCAGTTCTTC. V usage is TRBV7-6 and J usage is TRBJ2-1; 11 positions agree with TRBD2. Germline V CDR1 and CDR2: SGHVS, FNYEAQ. The CDR3 is 16 residues long. The V gene end was trimmed by 5 bases and the J gene end by 3 bases; junction bases not matched to a gene: 6.

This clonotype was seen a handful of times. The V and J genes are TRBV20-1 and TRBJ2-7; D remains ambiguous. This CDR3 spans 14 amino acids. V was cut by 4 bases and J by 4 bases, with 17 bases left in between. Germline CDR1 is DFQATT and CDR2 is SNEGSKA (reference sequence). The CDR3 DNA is TGCAGTGCTACGAAACTTCCGAAAGTTTACGAGCAGTACTTC. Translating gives CSATKLPKVYEQYF.

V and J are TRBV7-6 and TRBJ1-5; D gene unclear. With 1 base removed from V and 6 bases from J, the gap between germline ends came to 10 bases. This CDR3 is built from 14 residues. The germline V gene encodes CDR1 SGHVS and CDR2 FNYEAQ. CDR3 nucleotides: TGTGCCAGCAGCTTAGACGGAACTGCTCAGCCCCAGCATTTT. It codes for CASSLDGTAQPQHF.

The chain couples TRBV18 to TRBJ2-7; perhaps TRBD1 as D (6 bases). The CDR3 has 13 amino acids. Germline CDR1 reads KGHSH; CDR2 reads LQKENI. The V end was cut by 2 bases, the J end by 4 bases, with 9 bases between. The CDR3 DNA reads TGTGCCAGCTCACCAAAAGACAGGTACGAGCAGTACTTC. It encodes CASSPKDRYEQYF.